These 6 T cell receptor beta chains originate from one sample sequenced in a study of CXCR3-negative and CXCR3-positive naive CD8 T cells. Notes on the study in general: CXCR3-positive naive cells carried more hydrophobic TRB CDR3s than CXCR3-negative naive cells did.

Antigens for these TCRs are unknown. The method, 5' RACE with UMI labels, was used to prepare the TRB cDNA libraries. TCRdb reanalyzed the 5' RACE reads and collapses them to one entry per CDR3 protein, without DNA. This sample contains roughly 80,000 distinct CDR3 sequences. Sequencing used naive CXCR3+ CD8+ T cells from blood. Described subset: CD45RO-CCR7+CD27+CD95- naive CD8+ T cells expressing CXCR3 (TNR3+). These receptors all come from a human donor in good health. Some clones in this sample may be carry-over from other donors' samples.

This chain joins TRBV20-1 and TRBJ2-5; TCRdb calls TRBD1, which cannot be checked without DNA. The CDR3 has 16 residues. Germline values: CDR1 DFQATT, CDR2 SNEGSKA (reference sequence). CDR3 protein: CSARGRRQGAWETQYF.

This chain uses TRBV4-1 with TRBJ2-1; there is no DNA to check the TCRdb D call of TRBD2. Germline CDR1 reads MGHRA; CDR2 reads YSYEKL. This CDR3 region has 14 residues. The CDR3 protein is CASSQALPVNEQFF.

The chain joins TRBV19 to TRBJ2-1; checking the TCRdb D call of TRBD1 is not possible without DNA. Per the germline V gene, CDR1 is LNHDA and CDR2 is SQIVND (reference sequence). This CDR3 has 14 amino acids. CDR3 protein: CASAGSSGYNEQFF. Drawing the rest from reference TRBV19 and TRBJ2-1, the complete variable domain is DGGITQSPKYLFRKEGQNVTLSCEQNLNHDAMYWYRQDPGQGLRLIYYSQIVNDFQKGDIAEGYSVSREKKESFPLTVTSAQKNPTAFYLCASAGSSGYNEQFFGPGTRLTVL.

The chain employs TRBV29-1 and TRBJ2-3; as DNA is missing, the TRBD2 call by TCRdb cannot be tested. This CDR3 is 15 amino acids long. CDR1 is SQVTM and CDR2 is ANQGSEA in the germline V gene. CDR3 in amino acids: CSASGGGPSTDTQYF.

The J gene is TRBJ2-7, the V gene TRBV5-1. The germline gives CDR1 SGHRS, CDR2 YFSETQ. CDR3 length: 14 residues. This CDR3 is CASSFGQYSYEQYF. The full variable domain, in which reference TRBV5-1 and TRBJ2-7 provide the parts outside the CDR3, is KAGVTQTPRYLIKTRGQQVTLSCSPISGHRSVSWYQQTPGQGLQFLFEYFSETQRNKGNFPGRFSGRQFSNSRSEMNVSTLELGDSALYLCASSFGQYSYEQYFGPGTRLTVT.

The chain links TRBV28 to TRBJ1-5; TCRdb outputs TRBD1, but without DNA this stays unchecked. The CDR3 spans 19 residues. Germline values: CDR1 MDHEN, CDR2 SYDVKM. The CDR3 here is CASSLPRDTMVYSNQPQHF.